This record looks at one T cell receptor (beta chain) sequence and its context. Its matching antigen is unknown. V lost 3 bases and J lost 6; bases outside the gene matches: 7. CDR1 is MDHEN, CDR2 SYDVKM, per germline. The CDR3 is 14 residues long. Primers included in the PCR were 60 Vbeta and 13 Jbeta primers. The data were produced by immunoSEQ multiplex PCR, yet TCRdb's version contains in-frame clones alone and is incomplete. The repertoire holds some 190,000 clones, with more than 85% as singletons. These data are taken from a study of cytomegalovirus exposure and HLA in healthy donors. Study outcomes and limitations: Presence/absence analyses took donor sequencing depth as roughly uniform. Exclusion as indistinguishable affected some V segments, including TRBV6-2 and TRBV6-3.

The sequenced material came from PBMCs. This chain joins TRBV28 and TRBJ2-7, with 8 bases that match TRBD1. The receptor comes from a woman younger than 30 in good health and CMV-seronegative. In DNA, the CDR3 is TGTGCCAGCAGTTTGGGGACAGGCAGACCCGAGCAGTACTTC. Translating gives CASSLGTGRPEQYF. Drawing the rest from reference TRBV28 and TRBJ2-7, the complete variable domain is DVKVTQSSRYLVKRTGEKVFLECVQDMDHENMFWYRQDPGLGLRLIYFSYDVKMKEKGDIPEGYSVSREKKERFSLILESASTNQTSMYLCASSLGTGRPEQYFGPGTRLTVT.